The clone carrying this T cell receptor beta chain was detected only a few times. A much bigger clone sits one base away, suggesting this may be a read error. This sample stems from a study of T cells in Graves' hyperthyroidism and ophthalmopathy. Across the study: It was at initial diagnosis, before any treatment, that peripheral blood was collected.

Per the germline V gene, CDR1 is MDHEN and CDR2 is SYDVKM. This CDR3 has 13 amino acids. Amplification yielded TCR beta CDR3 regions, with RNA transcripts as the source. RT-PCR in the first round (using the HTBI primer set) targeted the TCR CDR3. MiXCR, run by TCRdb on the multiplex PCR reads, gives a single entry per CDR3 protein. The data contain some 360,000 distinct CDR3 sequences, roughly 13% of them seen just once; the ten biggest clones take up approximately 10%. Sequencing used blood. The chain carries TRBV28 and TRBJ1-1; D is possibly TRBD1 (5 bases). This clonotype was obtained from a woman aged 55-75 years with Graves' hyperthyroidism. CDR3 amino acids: CASSLSMDTVAFF. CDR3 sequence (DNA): TGTGCCAGCAGTTTAAGTATGGACACTGTAGCTTTCTTT. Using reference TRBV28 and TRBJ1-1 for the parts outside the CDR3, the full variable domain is DVKVTQSSRYLVKRTGEKVFLECVQDMDHENMFWYRQDPGLGLRLIYFSYDVKMKEKGDIPEGYSVSREKKERFSLILESASTNQTSMYLCASSLSMDTVAFFGQGTRLTVV.